This TCR beta chain emerged from a study of chemoradiotherapy in HPV16-positive cancers. On the study more broadly: Functional T-cell assays on two HPV16-positive patients' cells defined candidate HPV-specific clones and common TCR motifs. Study-level points and caveats: HPV-specific T cells were functionally defined from only two HPV16-positive patients.

The CDR3 covers 13 residues. The V end was cut by 0 bases, the J end by 6 bases, with 7 bases between. Germline-derived CDR1 and CDR2 are SGHNT and YYREEE (reference sequence). Repertoires were sampled repeatedly during chemoradiotherapy. Concerning this clone: Its antigen is still unknown.

Clones were sequenced by immunoSEQ multiplex PCR, and TCRdb holds only the in-frame ones, with some missing. Here the sample spans about 5,300 clones, 55% to 85% being singletons. This clonotype was obtained from a human donor with HPV-associated anogenital cancer. The sequencing here drew on tumor tissue, taken from a patient who underwent chemoradiotherapy. The chain recombines TRBV5-4 with TRBJ2-1; D is unclear. CDR3 in DNA: TGTGCCAGCAGCTTGGGAACCCCCAATGAGCAGTTCTTC. Protein product: CASSLGTPNEQFF. Together with reference TRBV5-4 and TRBJ2-1, the CDR3 gives the full variable domain: ETGVTQSPTHLIKTRGQQVTLRCSSQSGHNTVSWYQQALGQGPQFIFQYYREEENGRGNFPPRFSGLQFPNYSSELNVNALELDDSALYLCASSLGTPNEQFFGPGTRLTVL.